This TCR beta chain emerged from a study of CD8 T cells in ankylosing spondylitis. This clonotype occurred many times. No antigen is known for it. General study results and limits: A TCR beta motif made of 7 to 9 highly homologous variants seemed typical of ankylosing spondylitis blood. Previously reported in reactive arthritis synovial fluid and blood were some of the motif variants. Reports say disease-linked clones showed up significantly more in matched ankylosing spondylitis synovial fluid. Peripheral blood held disease-linked clones only at relatively low frequency, and these were CD8+.

Looked up from germline, CDR1 is SGHTA and CDR2 is FQGTGA. The CDR3 loop spans 15 amino acids. The V and J ends lost 3 bases and 1 base respectively, with 10 bases between them. Quantitative 5'-RACE with molecular barcodes was used to make the TCR beta libraries. TCRdb reanalysed the 5' RACE reads using MiXCR and keeps one entry per CDR3 protein. Of around 490,000 distinct CDR3 sequences listed, approximately 5.3% are singletons. The material sequenced was blood, either unsorted or a sorted T cell fraction (not recorded which). The sequence was collected from a male donor with ankylosing spondylitis. The chain combines TRBV7-3 with TRBJ2-1; D gene unclear. For the CDR3, the DNA is TGTGCCAGCAGCTTCGACACCCGTTCCTACAATGAGCAGTTCTTC. It encodes CASSFDTRSYNEQFF.